This TCR beta chain derives from a study of blood T cell repertoires in COVID-19. The germline V gene encodes CDR1 LNHDA and CDR2 SQIVND (reference sequence). The CDR3 loop spans 14 amino acids. The J segment lost 3 bases and the V segment lost 5 bases, leaving 6 bases of the junction unmatched. Sequencing used immunoSEQ multiplex PCR; TCRdb keeps in-frame clones, though not all of them. The repertoire consists of 150,000 or so clones, with 65% to 85% occurring once and the leading ten covering roughly 4.9%. Participants' own reports of clinical history determined their cohort assignment. The sequencing input was PBMCs or T cells enriched from blood (not recorded which). The receptor's source is a man between 65 and 85 years old who had been exposed to COVID-19. V is TRBV19 and J is TRBJ1-2, with TRBD1 identical over 7 bases. The CDR3 region has the DNA TGTGCCAGTAGTTCTCCGGACAGGCACTATGGCTACACCTTC. Protein: CASSSPDRHYGYTF.